This is a list of T cell receptor beta chains from one sample in a study of cytomegalovirus exposure and HLA in healthy donors. The data were produced by immunoSEQ multiplex PCR, yet TCRdb's version contains in-frame clones alone and is incomplete. Of approximately 97,000 clones listed, around 77% are singletons. Specimen: PBMCs. The source is a male donor in good health and CMV-seropositive. CDR3s include the opening cysteine and the closing phenylalanine or tryptophan. A D gene is named only where the DNA matches it firmly. Clone size is shown for a subset of rows, as once, few, many or a class of expanded clone.

TRBV7-9	NA	NA	TRBJ1-1	14	TGTGCCAGCAGCTTGACAGGTGGTCGCACTGAAGCTTTCTTT	CASSLTGGRTEAFF
TRBV7-3	NA	NA	TRBJ2-1	15	TGTGCCAGCAGCCCTTGGGAGGCCTCCTACAATGAGCAGTTCTTC	CASSPWEASYNEQFF
TRBV4-3	NA	NA	TRBJ1-6	13	TGCGCCAGCAGCCAAGATTTAAATTCACCCCTCCACTTT	CASSQDLNSPLHF
TRBV7-2	NA	NA	TRBJ2-3	17	TGTGCCAGCAGCCCTATCGGCGGGGGACAGGGCACAGATACGCAGTATTTT	CASSPIGGGQGTDTQYF
TRBV9	NA	NA	TRBJ1-4	14	TGTGCCAGCAGCGCGAGTGCCACTAATGAAAAACTGTTTTTT	CASSASATNEKLFF
TRBV19	NA	NA	TRBJ2-3	15	TGTGCCAGTAGTATGGGAGGAGGACTCACAGATACGCAGTATTTT	CASSMGGGLTDTQYF
TRBV19	TRBD1	few	TRBJ2-1	14	TGTGCCAGTAGTAACCAGGGGGCGCGGAATGAGCAGTTCTTC	CASSNQGARNEQFF
TRBV4-3	NA	NA	TRBJ2-7	16	TGCGCCAGCAGCCCGCTGACTGGATTGTCCCCCTACGAGCAGTACTTC	CASSPLTGLSPYEQYF
TRBV2	TRBD2	NA	TRBJ2-7	15	TGTGCCAGCTGGTCCCAGGCGGGAGGAACCTACGAGCAGTACTTC	CASWSQAGGTYEQYF
TRBV28	TRBD2	NA	TRBJ2-7	15	TGTGCCAGCAGTCCGGAGCGGGAGGGCCCCTACGAGCAGTACTTC	CASSPEREGPYEQYF
TRBV4-3	TRBD2	once	TRBJ2-3	15	TGCGCCAGCAGCCAAGAGGGACTAGAAGGGGATACGCAGTATTTT	CASSQEGLEGDTQYF
TRBV9	NA	NA	TRBJ2-7	13	TGTGCCAGCAGCGTAGGACAGAAGGACGAGCAGTACTTC	CASSVGQKDEQYF
TRBV29-1	NA	NA	TRBJ1-1	12	TGCAGCTTCCGTCTCGGGGGCACTGAAGCTTTCTTT	CSFRLGGTEAFF